Sequencing of this T cell receptor beta chain was carried out in a study of blood T cell repertoires in COVID-19. Looking at the study overall: Specimens from acute and convalescent COVID-19 originated in the United States, Italy and Spain.

Produced via immunoSEQ multiplex PCR; TCRdb's table is partial and in-frame only. This table has a few hundred thousand clones, approximately 89% appearing once. Sequencing was carried out using peripheral blood. The TCR sequence derives from a woman aged 50 to 60 who had recovered from COVID-19.

The CDR3 nucleotides are TGTGCCAGCAGAGACCTCGGGACACAACCTTATAGCTCTGGAAACACCATATATTTT. Its translation is CASRDLGTQPYSSGNTIYF. The chain links TRBV7-2 to TRBJ1-3; the D gene is possibly TRBD1 (6 bases). CDR3 size: 19 residues. The germline V gene has CDR1 SGHTA and CDR2 FQGNSA. Trimming took 6 bases from V and 0 from J, leaving 24 bases between them.